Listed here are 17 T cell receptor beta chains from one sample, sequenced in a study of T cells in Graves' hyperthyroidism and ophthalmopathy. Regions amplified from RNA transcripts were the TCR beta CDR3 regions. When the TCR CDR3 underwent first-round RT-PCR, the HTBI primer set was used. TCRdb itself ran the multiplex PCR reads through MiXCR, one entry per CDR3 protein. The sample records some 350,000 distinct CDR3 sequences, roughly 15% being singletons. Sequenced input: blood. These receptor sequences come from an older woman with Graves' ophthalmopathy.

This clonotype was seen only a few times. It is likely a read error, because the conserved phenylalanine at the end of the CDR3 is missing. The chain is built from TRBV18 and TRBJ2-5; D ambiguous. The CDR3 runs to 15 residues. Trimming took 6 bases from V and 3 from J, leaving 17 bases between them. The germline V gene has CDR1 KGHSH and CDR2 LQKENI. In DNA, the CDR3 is TGTGCCAGCTCCCACCCATTCCGTGGTGAAGAGACCCAGTACTCC. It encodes CASSHPFRGEETQYS.

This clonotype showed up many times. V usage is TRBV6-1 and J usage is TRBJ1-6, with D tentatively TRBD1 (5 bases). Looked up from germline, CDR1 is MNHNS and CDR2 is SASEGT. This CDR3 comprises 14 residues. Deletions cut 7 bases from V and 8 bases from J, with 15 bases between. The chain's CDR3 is CASTGQGGDSPLHF. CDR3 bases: TGTGCCAGCACTGGTCAGGGAGGGGATTCACCCCTCCACTTT.

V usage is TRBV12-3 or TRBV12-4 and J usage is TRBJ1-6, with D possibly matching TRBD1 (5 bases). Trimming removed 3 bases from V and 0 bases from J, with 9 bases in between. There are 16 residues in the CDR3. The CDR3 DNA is TGTGCCAGCAGTTTTTTCGGGGGCTCCTATAATTCACCCCTCCACTTT. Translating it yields CASSFFGGSYNSPLHF.

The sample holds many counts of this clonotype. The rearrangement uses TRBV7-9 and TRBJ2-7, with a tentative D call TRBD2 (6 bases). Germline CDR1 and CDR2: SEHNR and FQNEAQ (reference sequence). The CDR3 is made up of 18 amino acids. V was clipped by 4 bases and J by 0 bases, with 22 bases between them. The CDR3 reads CASSSSGGIGTGSYEQYF. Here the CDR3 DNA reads TGTGCCAGCAGCTCAAGTGGGGGGATCGGGACGGGCTCCTACGAGCAGTACTTC.

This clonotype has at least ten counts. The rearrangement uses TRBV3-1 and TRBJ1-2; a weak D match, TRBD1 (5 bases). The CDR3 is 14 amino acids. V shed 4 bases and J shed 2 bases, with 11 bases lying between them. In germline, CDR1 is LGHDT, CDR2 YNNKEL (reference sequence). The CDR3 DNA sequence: TGTGCCAGCAGCCCAGAATGGGGGAACTATGGCTACACCTTC. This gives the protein CASSPEWGNYGYTF.

In DNA form, the CDR3 reads TGTGCCAGCAGCTTAGGGGTTACTAGCGGGAGGGCCGATGAGCAGTTCTTC. Translation: CASSLGVTSGRADEQFF. This chain joins TRBV11-2 and TRBJ2-1; TRBD2 matches 13 bases. Losses at the gene ends were 1 base for V and 8 bases for J; bases not matched to a gene: 8. The CDR3 runs to 17 residues. Germline V gene sequence: CDR1 SGHAT, CDR2 FQNNGV.

CDR3 amino acids: CASSLWQGASEAFF. The CDR3 region has the DNA TGTGCCAGCAGCTTATGGCAGGGGGCCTCTGAAGCTTTCTTT. This chain uses TRBV5-8 with TRBJ1-1, with 8 bases matching TRBD1. Looked up from germline, CDR1 is SGHTS and CDR2 is YDEGEE. After removal of 2 bases from V and 6 bases from J, the junction contained 6 bases not matched to a gene. This CDR3 region has 14 residues.

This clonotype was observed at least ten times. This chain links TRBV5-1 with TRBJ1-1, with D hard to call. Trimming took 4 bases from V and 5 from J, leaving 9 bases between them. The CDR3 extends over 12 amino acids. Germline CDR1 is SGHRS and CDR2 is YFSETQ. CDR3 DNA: TGCGCCAGCAGCCCGGTCGGGACTGAAGCTTTCTTT. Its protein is CASSPVGTEAFF.

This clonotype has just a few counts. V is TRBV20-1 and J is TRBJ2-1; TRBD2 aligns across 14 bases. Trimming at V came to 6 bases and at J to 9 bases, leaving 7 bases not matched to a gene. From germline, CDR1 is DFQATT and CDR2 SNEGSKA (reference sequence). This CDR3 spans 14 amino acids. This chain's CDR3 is CSARTSGRLGEQFF. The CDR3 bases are TGCAGTGCCCGGACTAGCGGGAGGCTGGGTGAGCAGTTCTTC.

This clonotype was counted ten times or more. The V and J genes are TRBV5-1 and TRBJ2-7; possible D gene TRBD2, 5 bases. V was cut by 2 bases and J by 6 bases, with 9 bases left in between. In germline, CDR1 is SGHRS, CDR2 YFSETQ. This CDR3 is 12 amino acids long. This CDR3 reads CASSFEGVEQYF. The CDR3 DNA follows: TGCGCCAGCAGCTTTGAGGGCGTCGAGCAGTACTTC.

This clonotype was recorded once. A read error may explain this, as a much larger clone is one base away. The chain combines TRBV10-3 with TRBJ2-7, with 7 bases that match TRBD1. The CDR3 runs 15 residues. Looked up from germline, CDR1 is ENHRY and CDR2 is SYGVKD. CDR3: CAISTRDRNSYERYF. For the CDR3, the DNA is TGTGCCATCAGCACCCGGGACAGAAATAGCTACGAGCGGTACTTC.

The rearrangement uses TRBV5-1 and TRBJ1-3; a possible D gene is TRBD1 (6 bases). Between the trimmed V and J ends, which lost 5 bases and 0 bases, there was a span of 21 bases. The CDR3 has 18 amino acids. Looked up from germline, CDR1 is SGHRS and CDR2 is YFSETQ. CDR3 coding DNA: TGCGCCAGCAGGCCCGGCAGGGGCCCCGAACGCTCTGGAAACACCATATATTTT. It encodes CASRPGRGPERSGNTIYF.

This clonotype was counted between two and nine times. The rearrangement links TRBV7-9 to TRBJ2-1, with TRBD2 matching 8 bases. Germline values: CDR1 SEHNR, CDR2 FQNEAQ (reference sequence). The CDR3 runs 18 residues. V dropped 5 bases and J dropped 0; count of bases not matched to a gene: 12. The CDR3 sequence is CASSVAGGPSRSYNEQFF. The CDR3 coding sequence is TGTGCCAGCAGCGTCGCGGGGGGCCCTTCTCGCTCCTACAATGAGCAGTTCTTC.

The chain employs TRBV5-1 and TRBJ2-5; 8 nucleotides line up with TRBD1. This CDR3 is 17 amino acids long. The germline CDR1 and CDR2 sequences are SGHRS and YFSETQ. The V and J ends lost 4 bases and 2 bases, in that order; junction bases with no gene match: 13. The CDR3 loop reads CASSSRGQVNPQETQYF. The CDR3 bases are TGCGCCAGCAGCAGCAGGGGACAGGTCAATCCGCAAGAGACCCAGTACTTC. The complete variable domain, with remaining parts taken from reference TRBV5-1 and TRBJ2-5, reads KAGVTQTPRYLIKTRGQQVTLSCSPISGHRSVSWYQQTPGQGLQFLFEYFSETQRNKGNFPGRFSGRQFSNSRSEMNVSTLELGDSALYLCASSSRGQVNPQETQYFGPGTRLLVL.

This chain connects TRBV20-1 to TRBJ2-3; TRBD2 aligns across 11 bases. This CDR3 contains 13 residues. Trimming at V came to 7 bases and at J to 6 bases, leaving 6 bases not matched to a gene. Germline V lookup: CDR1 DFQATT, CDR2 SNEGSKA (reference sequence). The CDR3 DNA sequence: TGCAGTGGAGGTAGCGGGAGGGCGGATACGCAGTATTTT. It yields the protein CSGGSGRADTQYF.

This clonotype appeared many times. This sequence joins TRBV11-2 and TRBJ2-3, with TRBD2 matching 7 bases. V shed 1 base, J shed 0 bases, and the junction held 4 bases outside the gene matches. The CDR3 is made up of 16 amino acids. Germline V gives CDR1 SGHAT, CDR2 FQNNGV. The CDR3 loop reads CASSLAGGSSTDTQYF. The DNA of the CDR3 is TGTGCCAGCAGCTTAGCGGGGGGTTCTAGCACAGATACGCAGTATTTT. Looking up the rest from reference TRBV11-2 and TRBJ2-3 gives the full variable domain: EAGVAQSPRYKIIEKRQSVAFWCNPISGHATLYWYQQILGQGPKLLIQFQNNGVVDDSQLPKDRFSAERLKGVDSTLKIQPAKLEDSAVYLCASSLAGGSSTDTQYFGPGTRLTVL.

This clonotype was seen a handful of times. The CDR3 nucleotides are TGTGCCAGCAGTTTAGCGGGAGCCTCCGGGCAGTTCTTC. Translation: CASSLAGASGQFF. The chain carries TRBV6-1 and TRBJ2-1; 9 bases align to TRBD2. The CDR3 runs to 13 residues. The germline V gene encodes CDR1 MNHNS and CDR2 SASEGT. V lost 5 bases to trimming and J lost 12 bases; unmatched junction nucleotides: 8.